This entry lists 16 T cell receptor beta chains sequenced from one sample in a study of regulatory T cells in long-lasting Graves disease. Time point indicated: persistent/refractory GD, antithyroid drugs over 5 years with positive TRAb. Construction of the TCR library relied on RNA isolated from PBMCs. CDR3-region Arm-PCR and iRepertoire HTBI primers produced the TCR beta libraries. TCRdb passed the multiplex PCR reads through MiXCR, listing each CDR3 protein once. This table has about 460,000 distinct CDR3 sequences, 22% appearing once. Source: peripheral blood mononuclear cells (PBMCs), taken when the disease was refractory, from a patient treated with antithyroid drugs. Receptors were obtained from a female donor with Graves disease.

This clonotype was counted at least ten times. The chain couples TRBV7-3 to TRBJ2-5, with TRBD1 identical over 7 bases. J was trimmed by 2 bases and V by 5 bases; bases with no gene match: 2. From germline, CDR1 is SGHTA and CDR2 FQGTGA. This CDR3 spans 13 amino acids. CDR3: CASSTGQQETQYF. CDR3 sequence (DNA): TGTGCCAGCAGCACGGGACAGCAAGAGACCCAGTACTTC.

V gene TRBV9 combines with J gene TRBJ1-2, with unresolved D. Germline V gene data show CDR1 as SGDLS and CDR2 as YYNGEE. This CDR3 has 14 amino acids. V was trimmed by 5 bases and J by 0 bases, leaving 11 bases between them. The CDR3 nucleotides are TGTGCCAGCAGTGGGATGGGGTCTAACTATGGCTACACCTTC. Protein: CASSGMGSNYGYTF.

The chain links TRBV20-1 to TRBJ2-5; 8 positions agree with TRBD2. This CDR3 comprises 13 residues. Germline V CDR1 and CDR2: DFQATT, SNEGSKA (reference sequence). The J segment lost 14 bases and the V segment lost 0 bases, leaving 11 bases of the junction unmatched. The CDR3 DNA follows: TGCAGTGCTAGAGATGCTCGGGGGGGCCGTTCCTACTTC. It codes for CSARDARGGRSYF.

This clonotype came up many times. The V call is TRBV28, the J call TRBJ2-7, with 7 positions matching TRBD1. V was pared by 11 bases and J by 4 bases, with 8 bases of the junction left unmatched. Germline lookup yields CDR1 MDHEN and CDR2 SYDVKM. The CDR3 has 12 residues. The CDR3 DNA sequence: TGTGCCTCCGACAGGGAAGGGTACGAGCAGTACTTC. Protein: CASDREGYEQYF.

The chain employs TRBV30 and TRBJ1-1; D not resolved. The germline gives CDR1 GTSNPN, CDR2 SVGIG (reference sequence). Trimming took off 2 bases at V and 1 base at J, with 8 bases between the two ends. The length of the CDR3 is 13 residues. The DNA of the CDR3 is TGTGCCTGGAGTTTACAGACGAACACTGAAGCTTTCTTT. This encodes CAWSLQTNTEAFF.

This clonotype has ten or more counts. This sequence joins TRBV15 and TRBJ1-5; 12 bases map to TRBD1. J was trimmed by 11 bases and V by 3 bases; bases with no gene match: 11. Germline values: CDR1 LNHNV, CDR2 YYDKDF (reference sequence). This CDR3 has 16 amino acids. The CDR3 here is CATSSLRDRGLLTQHF. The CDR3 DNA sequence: TGTGCCACCAGCAGCCTAAGGGACAGGGGGCTCCTTACCCAGCATTTT. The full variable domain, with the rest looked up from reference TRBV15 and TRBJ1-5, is DAMVIQNPRYQVTQFGKPVTLSCSQTLNHNVMYWYQQKSSQAPKLLFHYYDKDFNNEADTPDNFQSRRPNTSFCFLDIRSPGLGDTAMYLCATSSLRDRGLLTQHFGDGTRLSIL.

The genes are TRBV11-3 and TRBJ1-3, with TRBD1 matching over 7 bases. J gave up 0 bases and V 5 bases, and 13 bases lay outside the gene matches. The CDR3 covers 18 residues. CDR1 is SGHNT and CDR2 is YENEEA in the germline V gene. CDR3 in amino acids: CASSRRDRADFSGNTIYF. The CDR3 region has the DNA TGTGCCAGCAGCCGCCGGGACAGAGCGGACTTCTCTGGAAACACCATATATTTT.

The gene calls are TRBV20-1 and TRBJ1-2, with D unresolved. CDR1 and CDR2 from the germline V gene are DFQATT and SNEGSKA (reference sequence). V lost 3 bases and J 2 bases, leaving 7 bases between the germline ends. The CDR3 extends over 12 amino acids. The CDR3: CSARRPNYGYTF. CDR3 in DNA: TGCAGTGCTAGGAGGCCCAACTATGGCTACACCTTC.

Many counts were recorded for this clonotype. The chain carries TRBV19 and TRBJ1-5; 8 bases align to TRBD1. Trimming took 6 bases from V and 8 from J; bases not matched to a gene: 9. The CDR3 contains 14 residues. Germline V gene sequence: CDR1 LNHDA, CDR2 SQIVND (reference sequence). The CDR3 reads CASRPTGGLKPQHF. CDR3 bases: TGTGCCAGTAGACCCACAGGGGGACTAAAGCCCCAGCATTTT.

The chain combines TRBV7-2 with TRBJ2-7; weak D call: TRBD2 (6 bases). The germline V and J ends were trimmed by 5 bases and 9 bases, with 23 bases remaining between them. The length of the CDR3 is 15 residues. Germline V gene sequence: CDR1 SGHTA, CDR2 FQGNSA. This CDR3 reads CASSARDWGFAVQYF. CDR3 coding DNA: TGTGCCAGCAGCGCACGGGACTGGGGATTTGCGGTGCAGTACTTC.

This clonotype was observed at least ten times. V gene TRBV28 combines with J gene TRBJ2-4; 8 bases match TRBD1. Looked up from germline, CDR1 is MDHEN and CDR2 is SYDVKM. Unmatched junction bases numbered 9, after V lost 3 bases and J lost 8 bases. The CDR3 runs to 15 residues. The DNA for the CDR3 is TGTGCCAGCAGTTTTAGGGCCAGGGGGCGCTACATTCAGTACTTC. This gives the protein CASSFRARGRYIQYF.

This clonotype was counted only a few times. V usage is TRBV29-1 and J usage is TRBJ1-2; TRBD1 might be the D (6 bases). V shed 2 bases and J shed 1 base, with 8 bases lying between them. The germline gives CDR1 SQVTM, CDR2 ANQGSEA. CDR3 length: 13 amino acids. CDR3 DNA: TGCAGCGTTGAATCAGGGGTTAACTATGGCTACACCTTC. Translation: CSVESGVNYGYTF.

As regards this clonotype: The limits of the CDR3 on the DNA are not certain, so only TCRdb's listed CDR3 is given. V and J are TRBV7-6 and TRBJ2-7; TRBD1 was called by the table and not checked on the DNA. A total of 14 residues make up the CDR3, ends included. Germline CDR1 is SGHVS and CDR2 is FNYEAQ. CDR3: CASSVATGSYEQCF.

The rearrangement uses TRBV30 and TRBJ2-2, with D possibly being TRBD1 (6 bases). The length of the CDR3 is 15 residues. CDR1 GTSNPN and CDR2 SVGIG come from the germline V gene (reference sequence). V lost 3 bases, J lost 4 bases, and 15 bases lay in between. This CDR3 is CAWRGIRGTTGELFF. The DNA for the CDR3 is TGTGCCTGGAGGGGAATCAGGGGAACCACCGGGGAGCTGTTTTTT.

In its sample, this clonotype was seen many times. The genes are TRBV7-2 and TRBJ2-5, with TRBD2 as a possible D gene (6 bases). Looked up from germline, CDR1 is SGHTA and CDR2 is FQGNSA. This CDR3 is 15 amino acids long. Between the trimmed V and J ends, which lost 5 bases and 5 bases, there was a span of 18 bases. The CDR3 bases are TGTGCCAGCAGCAATAATCGGGGGTATCGGGAGACCCAGTACTTC. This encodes CASSNNRGYRETQYF.

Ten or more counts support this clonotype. CDR3 residues: CASSQGDRLSSYEQYF. CDR3 sequence (DNA): TGTGCCAGCAGCCAAGGGGACCGCCTGAGCTCCTACGAGCAGTACTTC. The chain employs TRBV28 and TRBJ2-7; D is tentatively TRBD1 or TRBD2 (5 bases each). There are 16 residues in the CDR3. V lost 6 bases to trimming and J lost 0 bases, with 18 bases between them. Germline CDR1 is MDHEN and CDR2 is SYDVKM.